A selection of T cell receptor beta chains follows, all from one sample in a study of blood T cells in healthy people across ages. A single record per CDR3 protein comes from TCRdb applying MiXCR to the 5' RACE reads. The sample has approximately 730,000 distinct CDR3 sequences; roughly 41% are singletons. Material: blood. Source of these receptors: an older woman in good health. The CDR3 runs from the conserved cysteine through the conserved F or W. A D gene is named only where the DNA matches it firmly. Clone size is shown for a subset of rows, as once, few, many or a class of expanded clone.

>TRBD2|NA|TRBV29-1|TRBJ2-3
CSVVAGGPGDTQYF
TGCAGCGTTGTAGCGGGGGGGCCGGGAGATACGCAGTATTTT
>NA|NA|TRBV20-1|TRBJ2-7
CSARGDAEQYF
TGCAGTGCTAGAGGGGACGCCGAGCAGTACTTC
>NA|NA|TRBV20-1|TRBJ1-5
CSARQSQGLSNQPQHF
TGCAGTGCTAGACAGTCGCAGGGGCTTAGCAATCAGCCCCAGCATTTT
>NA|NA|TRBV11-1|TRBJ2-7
CASSWGGTYEQYF
TGTGCCAGCAGCTGGGGGGGCACGTACGAGCAGTACTTC
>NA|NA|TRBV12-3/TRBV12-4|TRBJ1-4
CASSKGSANEKLFF
TGTGCCAGCAGCAAGGGGTCGGCTAATGAAAAACTGTTTTTT
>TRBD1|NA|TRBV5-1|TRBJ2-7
CACGDRDSYEQYF
TGCGCCTGCGGGGACAGGGACTCCTACGAGCAGTACTTC
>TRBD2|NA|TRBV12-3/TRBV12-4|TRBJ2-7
CASSLGLARGEQYF
TGTGCCAGCAGTTTGGGACTAGCACGCGGAGAGCAGTACTTC
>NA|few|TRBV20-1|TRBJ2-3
CSLPPRTDTQYF
TGCAGCTTGCCACCGCGGACAGATACGCAGTATTTT
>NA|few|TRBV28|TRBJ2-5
CASSSEFTGPSRRETQYF
TGTGCCAGCAGTTCTGAATTTACCGGGCCCTCAAGGAGGGAGACCCAGTACTTC
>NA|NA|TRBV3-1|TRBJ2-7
CASSQAAGSPYEQYF
TGTGCCAGCAGCCAAGCCGCAGGGTCGCCCTACGAGCAGTACTTC
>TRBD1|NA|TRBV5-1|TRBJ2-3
CASYTGERTDTQYF
TGCGCCAGCTACACAGGGGAGAGGACAGATACGCAGTATTTT
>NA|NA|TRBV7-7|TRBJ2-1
CASPGGNEQFF
TGTGCTAGCCCGGGTGGAAATGAGCAGTTCTTC
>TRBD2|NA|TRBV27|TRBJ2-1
CASRPGTSNNEQFF
TGTGCCAGCCGTCCCGGGACTAGCAATAATGAGCAGTTCTTC
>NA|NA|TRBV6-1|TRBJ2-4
CASTLGRARPNEQYF
TGTGCCAGCACTCTTGGACGAGCGAGACCCAATGAGCAGTACTTC
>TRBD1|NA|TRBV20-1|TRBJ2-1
CSARDPRQGRFNEQFF
TGCAGTGCTAGAGATCCGAGACAGGGGAGATTCAATGAGCAGTTCTTC
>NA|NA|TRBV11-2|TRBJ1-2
CASSFPPGKANYGYTF
TGTGCCAGCAGCTTCCCCCCCGGAAAAGCTAACTATGGCTACACCTTC
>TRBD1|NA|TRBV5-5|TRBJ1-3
CASSLLTGGSGNTIYF
TGTGCCAGCAGCCTACTTACAGGGGGCTCTGGAAACACCATATATTTT
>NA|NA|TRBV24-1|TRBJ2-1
CATGGPLSMSEQFF
TGTGCCACCGGTGGCCCCCTTAGTATGTCTGAGCAGTTCTTC
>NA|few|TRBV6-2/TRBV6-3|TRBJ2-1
CASSPAQPDYNEQFF
TGTGCCAGCAGTCCAGCGCAACCAGATTACAATGAGCAGTTCTTC
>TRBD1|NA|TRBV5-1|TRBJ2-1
CASSLVTGMSYNEQFF
TGCGCCAGCAGCTTGGTGACAGGGATGTCCTACAATGAGCAGTTCTTC
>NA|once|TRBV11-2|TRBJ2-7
CASSLDFGFEAQYF
TGTGCCAGCAGCTTAGATTTCGGATTTGAGGCCCAGTACTTC
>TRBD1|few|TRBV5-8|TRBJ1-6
CASSLVKLPGQGYNSPLHF
TGTGCCAGCAGCTTGGTGAAATTACCGGGACAGGGCTATAATTCACCCCTCCACTTT
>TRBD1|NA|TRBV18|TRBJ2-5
CASSPPTGTEVNEQYF
TGTGCCAGCTCACCACCAACCGGGACAGAAGTTAATGAGCAGTACTTC
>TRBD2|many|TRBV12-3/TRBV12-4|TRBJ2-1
CASRTGLAGGLSSYNEQFF
TGTGCCAGCAGAACGGGACTAGCGGGAGGTTTGAGCTCCTACAATGAGCAGTTCTTC
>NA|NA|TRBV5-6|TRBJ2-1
CASSLRWDSYEQFF
TGTGCCAGCAGCTTGAGGTGGGACTCCTACGAGCAGTTCTTC
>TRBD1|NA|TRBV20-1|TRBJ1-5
CTSGQGGNQPQHF
TGCACTTCGGGACAGGGAGGCAATCAGCCCCAGCATTTT
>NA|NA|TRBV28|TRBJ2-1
CASSFAGPISYNEQFF
TGTGCCAGCAGTTTTGCAGGTCCAATTTCCTACAATGAGCAGTTCTTC
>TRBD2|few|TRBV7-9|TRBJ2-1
CASSTTRGVDEQFF
TGTGCCAGCAGCACCACACGGGGGGTCGATGAGCAGTTCTTC
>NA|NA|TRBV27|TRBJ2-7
CASSRRGGTDEQYF
TGTGCCAGCAGTCGTCGTGGGGGAACGGACGAGCAGTACTTC
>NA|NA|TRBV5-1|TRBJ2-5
CASSSRQDQETQYF
TGCGCCAGCAGCTCCAGACAGGACCAAGAGACCCAGTACTTC
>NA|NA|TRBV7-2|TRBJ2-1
CASSLAGTGRNEQFF
TGTGCCAGCAGCTTAGCAGGGACCGGAAGGAATGAGCAGTTCTTC
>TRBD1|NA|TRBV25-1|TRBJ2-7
CASSEPDRAHEQYF
TGTGCCAGCAGTGAACCTGACAGGGCCCACGAGCAGTACTTC
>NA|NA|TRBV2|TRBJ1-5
CASSVKQPQHF
TGTGCCAGCAGTGTTAAACAGCCCCAGCATTTT
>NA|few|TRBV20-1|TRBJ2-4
CSAPRAGQGVEQYF
TGCAGTGCTCCCCGTGCAGGGCAGGGCGTGGAGCAGTACTTC
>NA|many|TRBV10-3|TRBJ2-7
CAISAVGQSYEQYF
TGTGCCATCAGCGCCGTTGGACAGTCCTACGAGCAGTACTTC
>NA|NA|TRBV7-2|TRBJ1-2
CASRGGRGGALYGYTF
TGTGCCAGTAGGGGGGGAAGAGGAGGGGCGTTATATGGCTACACCTTC
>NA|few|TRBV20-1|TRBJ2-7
CSARAYSYEQYF
TGCAGTGCTAGAGCCTACTCTTACGAGCAGTACTTC
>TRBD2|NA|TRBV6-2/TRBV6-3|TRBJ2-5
CASSYEPGTSGSLEQYF
TGTGCCAGCAGTTACGAACCCGGGACTAGCGGGAGTCTTGAGCAGTACTTC
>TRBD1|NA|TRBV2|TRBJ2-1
CASSEGQGYNEQFF
TGTGCCAGCAGTGAAGGACAGGGATACAATGAGCAGTTCTTC
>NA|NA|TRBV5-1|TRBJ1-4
CASSWADGATNEKLFF
TGCGCCAGCAGCTGGGCGGACGGCGCAACTAATGAAAAACTGTTTTTT
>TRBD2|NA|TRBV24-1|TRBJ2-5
CATSGASGQETQYF
TGTGCCACCAGTGGCGCTAGCGGCCAAGAGACCCAGTACTTC
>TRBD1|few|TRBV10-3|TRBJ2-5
CAIRRGGSIGETQYF
TGTGCCATCAGGAGAGGGGGCAGTATTGGGGAGACCCAGTACTTC
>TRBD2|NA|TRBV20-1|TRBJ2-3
CSAEGLAGGPTDTQYF
TGCAGTGCTGAGGGACTAGCGGGGGGGCCGACAGATACGCAGTATTTT
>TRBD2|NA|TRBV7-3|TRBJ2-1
CASSSSTSGSPNEQFF
TGTGCCAGCAGCTCCTCGACTAGCGGGAGTCCCAATGAGCAGTTCTTC
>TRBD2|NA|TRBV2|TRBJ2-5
CASSRPGLEWVETQYF
TGTGCCAGCAGTAGACCGGGACTAGAATGGGTGGAGACCCAGTACTTC
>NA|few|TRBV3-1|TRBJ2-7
CASSQDGGEYEQYF
TGTGCCAGCAGCCAAGACGGCGGGGAGTACGAGCAGTACTTC
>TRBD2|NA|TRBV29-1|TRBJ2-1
CSVGFAAGGNNEQFF
TGCAGCGTTGGATTCGCAGCGGGGGGCAACAATGAGCAGTTCTTC
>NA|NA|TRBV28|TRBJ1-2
CASRGPEWSNYGYTF
TGTGCCAGCAGGGGCCCGGAATGGTCCAACTATGGCTACACCTTC
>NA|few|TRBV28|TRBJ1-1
CASRTPQGLNTEAFF
TGTGCCAGCAGGACCCCCCAAGGGCTGAACACTGAAGCTTTCTTT
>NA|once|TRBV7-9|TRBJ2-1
CAGSLADYNEQFF
TGTGCCGGCAGCTTAGCGGATTACAATGAGCAGTTCTTC
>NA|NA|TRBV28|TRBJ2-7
CASSPPPGQSSSYEQYF
TGTGCCAGCAGTCCCCCGCCGGGACAATCTAGCTCCTACGAGCAGTACTTC
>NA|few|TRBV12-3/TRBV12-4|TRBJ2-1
CASSVMENYNEQFF
TGTGCCAGCAGCGTAATGGAGAACTACAATGAGCAGTTCTTC
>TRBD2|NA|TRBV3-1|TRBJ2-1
CASSQDLAGGPFF
TGTGCCAGCAGCCAAGATCTAGCGGGGGGGCCGTTCTTC
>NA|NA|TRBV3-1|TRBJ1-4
CASSLSLLGGLNEKLFF
TGTGCCAGCAGCCTTTCCTTGTTGGGCGGTCTTAATGAAAAACTGTTTTTT
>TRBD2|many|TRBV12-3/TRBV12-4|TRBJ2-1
CASSMLAGGHHNEQFF
TGTGCCAGCAGTATGTTAGCGGGGGGGCACCACAATGAGCAGTTCTTC
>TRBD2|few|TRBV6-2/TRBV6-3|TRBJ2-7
CASSYGGLADLSSYEQYF
TGTGCCAGCAGTTACGGAGGACTAGCGGACTTGAGCTCCTACGAGCAGTACTTC
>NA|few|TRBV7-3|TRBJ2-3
CASSSTLGATDTQYF
TGTGCCAGCAGCTCCACTCTGGGGGCCACAGATACGCAGTATTTT
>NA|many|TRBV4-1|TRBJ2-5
CASSPLGGNQETQYF
TGCGCCAGCAGCCCCTTAGGAGGGAACCAAGAGACCCAGTACTTC
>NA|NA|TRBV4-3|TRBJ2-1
CASSQEAASALGEQFF
TGCGCCAGCAGCCAAGAGGCGGCTAGCGCTCTAGGGGAGCAGTTCTTC
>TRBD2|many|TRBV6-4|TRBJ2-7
CASSDEASGSYEQYF
TGTGCCAGCAGTGACGAAGCTAGCGGATCCTACGAGCAGTACTTC